The source of this T cell receptor (beta chain) is a study of blood T cell repertoires in COVID-19. Study overall: Collection of acute and convalescent COVID-19 samples took place in the United States, Italy and Spain.

In the original analysis: Amplifying reference gene primers gave estimates of nucleated cell counts. Profiling relied on immunoSEQ multiplex PCR, and the TCRdb table lists in-frame clones only, not all of them. That table supplies the V and J calls and clone size; D and trimming were determined from the DNA. The repertoire holds fewer than 250,000 clones, with about 84% as singletons. Study members were between roughly 18 and 89 years old and lived in 20 to 30 US regions. Participants reported their clinical history, and cohort assignment relied on those reports. In germline, CDR1 is KGHSH, CDR2 LQKENI. This CDR3 is built from 14 residues. Trimming at V came to 3 bases and at J to 3 bases, leaving 5 bases not matched to a gene.

The receptor was isolated from a woman aged 45-65 years who had recovered from COVID-19. The chain recombines TRBV18 with TRBJ2-7, with 7 bases identical to TRBD2. The specimen was PBMCs or T cells enriched from blood (not recorded which). This chain's CDR3 is CASSPRGEGYEQYF. The CDR3 DNA reads as TGTGCCAGCTCACCCCGGGGGGAGGGCTACGAGCAGTACTTC.